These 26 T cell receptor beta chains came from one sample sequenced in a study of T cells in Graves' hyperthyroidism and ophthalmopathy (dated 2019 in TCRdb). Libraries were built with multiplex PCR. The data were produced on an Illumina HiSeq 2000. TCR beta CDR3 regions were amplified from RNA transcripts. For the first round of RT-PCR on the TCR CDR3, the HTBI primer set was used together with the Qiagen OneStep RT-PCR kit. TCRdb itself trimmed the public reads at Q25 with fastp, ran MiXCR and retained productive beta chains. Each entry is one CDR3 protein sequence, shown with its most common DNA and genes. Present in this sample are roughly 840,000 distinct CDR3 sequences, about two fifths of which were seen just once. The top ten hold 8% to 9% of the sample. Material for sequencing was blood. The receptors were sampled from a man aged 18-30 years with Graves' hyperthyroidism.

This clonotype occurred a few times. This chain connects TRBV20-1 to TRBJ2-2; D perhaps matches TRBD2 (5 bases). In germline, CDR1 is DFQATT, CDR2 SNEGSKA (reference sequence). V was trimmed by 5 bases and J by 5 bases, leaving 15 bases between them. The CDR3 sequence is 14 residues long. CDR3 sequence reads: CSAHELDGTGELFF. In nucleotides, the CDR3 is TGCAGTGCTCATGAACTAGATGGTACCGGGGAGCTGTTTTTT.

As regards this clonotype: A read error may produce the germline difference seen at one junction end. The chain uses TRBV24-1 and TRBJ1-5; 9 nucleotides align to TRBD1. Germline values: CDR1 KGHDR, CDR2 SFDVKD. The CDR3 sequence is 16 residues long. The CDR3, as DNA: TGTGCCAGCAGTCTAAACAGGGGGCAAGGATATCAGCCCCAGCATTTT. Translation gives CASSLNRGQGYQPQHF.

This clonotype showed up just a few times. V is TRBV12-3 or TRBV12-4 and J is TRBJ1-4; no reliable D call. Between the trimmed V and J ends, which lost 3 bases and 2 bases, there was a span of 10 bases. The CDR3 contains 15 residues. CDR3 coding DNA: TGTGCCAGCAGTTTCGGGAGGGATACTAATGAAAAACTGTTTTTT. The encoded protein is CASSFGRDTNEKLFF.

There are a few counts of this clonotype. As DNA, the CDR3 is TGTGCCATCAGTGAGACAGGTCCCTACGAGCAGTACTTC. Translated, it gives CAISETGPYEQYF. The V and J genes are TRBV10-3 and TRBJ2-7; a weak D match, TRBD1 (5 bases). This CDR3 has 13 residues. Trimming left V 2 bases short and J 2 bases short, with 7 bases between. The germline V gene has CDR1 ENHRY and CDR2 SYGVKD.

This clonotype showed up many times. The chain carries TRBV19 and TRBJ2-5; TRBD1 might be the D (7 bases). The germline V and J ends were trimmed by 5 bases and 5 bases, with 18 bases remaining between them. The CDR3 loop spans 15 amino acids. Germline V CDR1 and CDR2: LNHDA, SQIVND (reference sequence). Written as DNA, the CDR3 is TGTGCCAGTAGTCCTAGCGAGGGGGCGGCGGAGACCCAGTACTTC. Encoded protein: CASSPSEGAAETQYF.

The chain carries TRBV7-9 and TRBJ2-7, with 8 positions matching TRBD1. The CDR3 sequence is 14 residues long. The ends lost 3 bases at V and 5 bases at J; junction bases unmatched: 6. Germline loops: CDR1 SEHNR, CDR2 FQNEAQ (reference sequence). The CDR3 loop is CASSFAGTGHEQYF. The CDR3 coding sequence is TGTGCCAGCAGCTTCGCCGGGACAGGCCACGAGCAGTACTTC.

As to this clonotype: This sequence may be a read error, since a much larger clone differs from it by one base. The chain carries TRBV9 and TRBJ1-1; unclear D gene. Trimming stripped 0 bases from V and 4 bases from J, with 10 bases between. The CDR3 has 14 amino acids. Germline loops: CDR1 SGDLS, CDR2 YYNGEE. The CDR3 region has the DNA TGTGCCAGCAGCGTAGACGGGAGGTGCACTGAAGCTTTCTTT. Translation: CASSVDGRCTEAFF.

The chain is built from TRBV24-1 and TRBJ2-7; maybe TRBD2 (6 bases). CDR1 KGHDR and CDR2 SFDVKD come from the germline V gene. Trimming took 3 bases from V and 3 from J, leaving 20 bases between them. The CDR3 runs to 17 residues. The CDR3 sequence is CATSDTAGGSALYEQYF. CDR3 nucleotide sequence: TGTGCCACCAGTGATACAGCCGGGGGATCTGCCCTCTACGAGCAGTACTTC.

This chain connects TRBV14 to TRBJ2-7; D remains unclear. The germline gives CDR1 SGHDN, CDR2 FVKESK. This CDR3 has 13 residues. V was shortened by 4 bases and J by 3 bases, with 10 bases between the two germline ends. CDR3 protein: CASSPGTYYEQYF. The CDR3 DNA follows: TGTGCCAGCAGCCCCGGCACTTACTACGAGCAGTACTTC.

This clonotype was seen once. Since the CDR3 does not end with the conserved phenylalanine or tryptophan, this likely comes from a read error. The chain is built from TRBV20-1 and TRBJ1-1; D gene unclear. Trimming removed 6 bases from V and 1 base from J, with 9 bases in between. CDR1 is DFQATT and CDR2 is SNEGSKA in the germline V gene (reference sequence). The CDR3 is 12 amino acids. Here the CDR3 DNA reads TGCAGTGCAGACACGAGGAACACTGAAGCTTTCCTT. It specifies CSADTRNTEAFL.

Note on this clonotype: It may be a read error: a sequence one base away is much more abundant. The CDR3 is CASSRGHGENEKLFF. CDR3 bases: TGTGCCAGCAGCAGGGGACACGGGGAAAATGAAAAACTGTTTTTT. The V call is TRBV7-2, the J call TRBJ1-4; possible D gene TRBD1, 6 bases. Per germline, CDR1 SGHTA and CDR2 FQGNSA. With 5 bases removed from V and 5 bases from J, the gap between germline ends came to 15 bases. The CDR3 is 15 residues long.

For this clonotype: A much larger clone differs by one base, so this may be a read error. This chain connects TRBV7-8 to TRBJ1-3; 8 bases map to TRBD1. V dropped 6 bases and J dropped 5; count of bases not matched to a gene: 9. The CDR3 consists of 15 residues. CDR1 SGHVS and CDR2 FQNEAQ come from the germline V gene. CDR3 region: CASRGTGLSRNTIYF. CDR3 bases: TGTGCCAGCAGGGGGACAGGCTTATCCCGAAACACCATATATTTT. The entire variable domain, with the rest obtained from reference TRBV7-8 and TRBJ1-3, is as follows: GAGVSQSPRYKVAKRGQDVALRCDPISGHVSLFWYQQALGQGPEFLTYFQNEAQLDKSGLPSDRFFAERPEGSVSTLKIQRTQQEDSAVYLCASRGTGLSRNTIYFGEGSWLTVV.

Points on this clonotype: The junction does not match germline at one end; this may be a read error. Here the CDR3 reads CASSQESGREETQYF. The CDR3 DNA sequence: TGTGCCAGCAGCCAAGAGTCAGGCAGGGAAGAGACCCAGTACTTC. This chain links TRBV4-1 with TRBJ2-5; possibly TRBD1 for D (5 bases). The CDR3 loop spans 15 amino acids. Germline V gene data show CDR1 as MGHRA and CDR2 as YSYEKL.

The CDR3 region is CASSLALGGLNEQYF. The CDR3 DNA follows: TGTGCCAGCAGCTTAGCTCTGGGGGGCCTGAACGAGCAGTACTTC. The genes are TRBV7-9 and TRBJ2-7; D is perhaps TRBD1 or TRBD2 (6 bases each). This CDR3 region has 15 residues. Germline CDR1 and CDR2: SEHNR and FQNEAQ (reference sequence). With 0 bases removed from V and 5 bases from J, the gap between germline ends came to 14 bases. The whole variable domain, filled in from reference TRBV7-9 and TRBJ2-7, reads DTGVSQNPRHKITKRGQNVTFRCDPISEHNRLYWYRQTLGQGPEFLTYFQNEAQLEKSRLLSDRFSAERPKGSFSTLEIQRTEQGDSAMYLCASSLALGGLNEQYFGPGTRLTVT.

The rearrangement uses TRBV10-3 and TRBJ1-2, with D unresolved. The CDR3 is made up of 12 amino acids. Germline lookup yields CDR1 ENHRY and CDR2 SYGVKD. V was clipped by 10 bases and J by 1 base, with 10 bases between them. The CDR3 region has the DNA TGTGCCACCCAACAGCTTAACTATGGCTACACCTTC. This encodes CATQQLNYGYTF.

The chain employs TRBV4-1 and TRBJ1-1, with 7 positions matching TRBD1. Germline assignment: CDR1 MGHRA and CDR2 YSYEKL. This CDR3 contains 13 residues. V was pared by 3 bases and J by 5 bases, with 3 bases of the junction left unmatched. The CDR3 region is CASSHPTGTEAFF. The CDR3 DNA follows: TGCGCCAGCAGCCACCCGACAGGGACTGAAGCTTTCTTT.

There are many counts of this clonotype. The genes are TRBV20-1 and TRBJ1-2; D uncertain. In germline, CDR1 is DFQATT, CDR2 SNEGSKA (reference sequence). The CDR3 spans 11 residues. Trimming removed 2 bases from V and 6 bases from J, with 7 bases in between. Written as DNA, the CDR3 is TGCAGTGCTAGATCAGAAGATGGCTACACCTTC. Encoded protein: CSARSEDGYTF.

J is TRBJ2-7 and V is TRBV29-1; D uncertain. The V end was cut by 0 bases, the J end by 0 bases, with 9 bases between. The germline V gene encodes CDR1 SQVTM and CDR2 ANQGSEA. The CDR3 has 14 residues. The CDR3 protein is CSVEDRNGSYEQYF. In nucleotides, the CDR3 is TGCAGCGTTGAAGATCGAAACGGCTCCTACGAGCAGTACTTC.

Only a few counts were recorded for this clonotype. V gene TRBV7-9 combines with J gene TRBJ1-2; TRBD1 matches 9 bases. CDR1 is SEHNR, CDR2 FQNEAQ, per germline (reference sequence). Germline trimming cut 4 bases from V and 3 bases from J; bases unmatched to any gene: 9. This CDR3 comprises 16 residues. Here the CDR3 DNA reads TGTGCCAGCAGCTCGCCTGGGGACAGGGTTTACTATGGCTACACCTTC. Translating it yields CASSSPGDRVYYGYTF. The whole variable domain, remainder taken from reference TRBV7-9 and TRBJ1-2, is DTGVSQNPRHKITKRGQNVTFRCDPISEHNRLYWYRQTLGQGPEFLTYFQNEAQLEKSRLLSDRFSAERPKGSFSTLEIQRTEQGDSAMYLCASSSPGDRVYYGYTFGSGTRLTVV.

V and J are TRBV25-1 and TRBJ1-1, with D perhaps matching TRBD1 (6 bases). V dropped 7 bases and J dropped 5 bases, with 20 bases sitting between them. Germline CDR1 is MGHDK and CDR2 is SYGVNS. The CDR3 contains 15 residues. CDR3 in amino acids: CASKRGAQGGTEAFF. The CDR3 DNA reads TGTGCCAGCAAACGGGGGGCTCAAGGGGGGACTGAAGCTTTCTTT.

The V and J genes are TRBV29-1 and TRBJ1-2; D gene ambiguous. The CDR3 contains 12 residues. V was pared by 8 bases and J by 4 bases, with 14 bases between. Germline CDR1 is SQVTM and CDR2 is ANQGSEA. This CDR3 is CSSYDISYGYTF. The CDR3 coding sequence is TGCAGCAGTTACGACATTTCCTATGGCTACACCTTC.

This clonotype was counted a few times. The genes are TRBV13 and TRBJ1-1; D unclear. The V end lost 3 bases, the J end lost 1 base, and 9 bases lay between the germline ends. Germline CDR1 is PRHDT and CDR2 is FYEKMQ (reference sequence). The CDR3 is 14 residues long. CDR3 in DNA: TGTGCCAGCAGCTTCACGCTTAGGAACACTGAAGCTTTCTTT. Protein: CASSFTLRNTEAFF.

The CDR3 bases are TGTGCCAGCAGCTTAGGCCCCGGCAGGGTGCAGCCCCAGCATTTT. Translated, it gives CASSLGPGRVQPQHF. The rearrangement joins TRBV7-9 to TRBJ1-5, with D tentatively TRBD1 (5 bases). The germline V and J ends were trimmed by 1 base and 7 bases, with 14 bases remaining between them. Germline loops: CDR1 SEHNR, CDR2 FQNEAQ (reference sequence). The CDR3 contains 15 residues.

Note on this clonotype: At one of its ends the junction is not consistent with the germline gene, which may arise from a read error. The CDR3 nucleotides read TGTGCCAGCAGTCAGTACACCGCTAACTATGACTACACCTTC. This codes for CASSQYTANYDYTF. This chain joins TRBV6-1 and TRBJ1-2; D remains ambiguous. In germline, CDR1 is MNHNS, CDR2 SASEGT. The CDR3 extends over 14 amino acids.

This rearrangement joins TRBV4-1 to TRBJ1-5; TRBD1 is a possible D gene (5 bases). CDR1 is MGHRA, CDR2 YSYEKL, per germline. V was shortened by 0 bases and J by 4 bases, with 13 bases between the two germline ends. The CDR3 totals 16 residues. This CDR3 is CASSQDRAGGNQPQHF. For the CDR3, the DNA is TGCGCCAGCAGCCAAGATCGGGCGGGGGGGAATCAGCCCCAGCATTTT.

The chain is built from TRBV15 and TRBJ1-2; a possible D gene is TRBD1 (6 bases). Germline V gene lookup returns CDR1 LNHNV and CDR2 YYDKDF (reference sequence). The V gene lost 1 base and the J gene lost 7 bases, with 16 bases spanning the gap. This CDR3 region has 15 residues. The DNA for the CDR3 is TGTGCCACCAGCAGAGTTACAGGGACTTCGGGTGGCTACACCTTC. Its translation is CATSRVTGTSGGYTF.